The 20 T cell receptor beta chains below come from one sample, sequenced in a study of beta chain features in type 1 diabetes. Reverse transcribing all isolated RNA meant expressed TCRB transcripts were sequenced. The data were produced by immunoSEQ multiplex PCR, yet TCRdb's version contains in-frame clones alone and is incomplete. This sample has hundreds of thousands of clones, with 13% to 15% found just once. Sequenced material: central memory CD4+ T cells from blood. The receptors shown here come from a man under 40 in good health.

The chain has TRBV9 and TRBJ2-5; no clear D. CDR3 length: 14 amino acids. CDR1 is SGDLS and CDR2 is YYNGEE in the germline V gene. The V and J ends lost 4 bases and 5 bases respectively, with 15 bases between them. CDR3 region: CASSRNPVQETQYF. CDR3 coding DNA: TGTGCCAGCAGCCGGAACCCTGTACAGGAGACCCAGTACTTC. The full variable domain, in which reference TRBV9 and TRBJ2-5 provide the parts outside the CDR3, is DSGVTQTPKHLITATGQRVTLRCSPRSGDLSVYWYQQSLDQGLQFLIQYYNGEERAKGNILERFSAQQFPDLHSELNLSSLELGDSALYFCASSRNPVQETQYFGPGTRLLVL.

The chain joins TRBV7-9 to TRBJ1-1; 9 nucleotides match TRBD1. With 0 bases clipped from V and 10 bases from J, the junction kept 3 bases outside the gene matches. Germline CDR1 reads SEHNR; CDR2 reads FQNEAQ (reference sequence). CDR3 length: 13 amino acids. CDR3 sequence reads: CASSLAGQGRAFF. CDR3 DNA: TGTGCCAGCAGCTTAGCCGGACAGGGGAGAGCTTTCTTT.

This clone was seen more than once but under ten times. The CDR3 protein is CASSTDFSSYNEQFF. CDR3 nucleotides: TGCGCCAGCAGCACAGACTTTTCTTCCTACAATGAGCAGTTCTTC. The gene calls are TRBV5-1 and TRBJ2-1; no definite D call. Trimming removed 4 bases from V and 1 base from J, with 12 bases in between. The germline CDR1 and CDR2 sequences are SGHRS and YFSETQ. The CDR3 sequence is 15 residues long.

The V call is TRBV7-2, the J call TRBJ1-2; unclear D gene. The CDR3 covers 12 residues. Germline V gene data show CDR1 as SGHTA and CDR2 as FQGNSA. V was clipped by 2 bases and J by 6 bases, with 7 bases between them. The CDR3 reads CASSLLTDGYTF. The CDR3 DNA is TGTGCCAGCAGCTTACTAACAGATGGCTACACCTTC. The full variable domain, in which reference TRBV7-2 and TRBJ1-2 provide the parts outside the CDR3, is GAGVSQSPSNKVTEKGKDVELRCDPISGHTALYWYRQSLGQGLEFLIYFQGNSAPDKSGLPSDRFSAERTGGSVSTLTIQRTQQEDSAVYLCASSLLTDGYTFGSGTRLTVV.

The CDR3 DNA is TGTGCCAGCAGCTTAGACGCAGCAGCCAAAAACATTCAGTACTTC. It yields the protein CASSLDAAAKNIQYF. J is TRBJ2-4 and V is TRBV11-2; D is uncertain. Germline CDR1 is SGHAT and CDR2 is FQNNGV. Between the trimmed V and J ends, which lost 0 bases and 0 bases, there was a span of 6 bases. The CDR3 covers 15 residues. Looking up the rest from reference TRBV11-2 and TRBJ2-4 gives the full variable domain: EAGVAQSPRYKIIEKRQSVAFWCNPISGHATLYWYQQILGQGPKLLIQFQNNGVVDDSQLPKDRFSAERLKGVDSTLKIQPAKLEDSAVYLCASSLDAAAKNIQYFGAGTRLSVL.

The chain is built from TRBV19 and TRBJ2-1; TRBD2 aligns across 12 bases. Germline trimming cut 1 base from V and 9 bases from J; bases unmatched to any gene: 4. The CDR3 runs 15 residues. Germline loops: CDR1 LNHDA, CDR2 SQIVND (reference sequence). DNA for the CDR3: TGTGCCAGTAGTATAGGGACTAGCGGGATAGGTGAGCAGTTCTTC. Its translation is CASSIGTSGIGEQFF.

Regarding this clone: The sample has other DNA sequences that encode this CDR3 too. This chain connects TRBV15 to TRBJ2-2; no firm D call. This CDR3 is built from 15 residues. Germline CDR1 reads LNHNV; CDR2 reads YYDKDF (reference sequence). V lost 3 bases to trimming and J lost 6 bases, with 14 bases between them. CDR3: CATSRDPSKAGELFF. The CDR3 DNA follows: TGTGCCACCAGCAGGGATCCGTCGAAGGCCGGGGAGCTGTTTTTT.

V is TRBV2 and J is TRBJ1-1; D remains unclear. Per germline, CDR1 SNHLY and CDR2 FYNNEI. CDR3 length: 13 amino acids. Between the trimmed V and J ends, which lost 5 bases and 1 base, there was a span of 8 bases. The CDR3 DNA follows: TGTGCCAGCAGTTCTAGCAGGAACACTGAAGCTTTCTTT. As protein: CASSSSRNTEAFF.

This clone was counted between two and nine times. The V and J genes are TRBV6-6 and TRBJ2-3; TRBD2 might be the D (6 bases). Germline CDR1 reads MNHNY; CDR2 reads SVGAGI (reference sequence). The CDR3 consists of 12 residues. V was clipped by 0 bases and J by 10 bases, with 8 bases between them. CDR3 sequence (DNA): TGTGCCAGCAGTTACTCGACGGGGGCGCAGTATTTT. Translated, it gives CASSYSTGAQYF.

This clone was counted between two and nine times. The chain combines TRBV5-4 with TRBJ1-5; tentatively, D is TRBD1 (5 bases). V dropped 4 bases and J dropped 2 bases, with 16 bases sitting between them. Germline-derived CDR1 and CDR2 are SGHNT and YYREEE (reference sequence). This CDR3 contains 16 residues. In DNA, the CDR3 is TGTGCCAGCAGCACGGGACCCGGGGAGCGCAATCAGCCCCAGCATTTT. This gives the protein CASSTGPGERNQPQHF.

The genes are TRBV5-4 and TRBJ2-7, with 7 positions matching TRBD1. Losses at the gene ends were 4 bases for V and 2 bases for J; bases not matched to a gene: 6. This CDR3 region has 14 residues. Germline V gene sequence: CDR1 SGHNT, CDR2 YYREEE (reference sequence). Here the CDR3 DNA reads TGTGCCAGCAGCGAACCTGGGACAGCCTACGAGCAGTACTTC. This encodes CASSEPGTAYEQYF.

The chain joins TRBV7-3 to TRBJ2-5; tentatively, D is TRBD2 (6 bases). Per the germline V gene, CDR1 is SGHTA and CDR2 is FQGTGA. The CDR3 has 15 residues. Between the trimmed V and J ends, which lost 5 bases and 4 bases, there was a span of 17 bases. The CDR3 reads CASSPTGAEGETQYF. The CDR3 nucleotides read TGTGCCAGCAGCCCAACCGGGGCGGAGGGAGAGACCCAGTACTTC.

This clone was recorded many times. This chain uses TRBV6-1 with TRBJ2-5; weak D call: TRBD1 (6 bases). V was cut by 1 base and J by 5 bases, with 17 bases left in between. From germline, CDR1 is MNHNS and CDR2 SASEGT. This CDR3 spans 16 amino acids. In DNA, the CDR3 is TGTGCCAGCAGTGAAGATCTAACAGGGAGTTGGGAGACCCAGTACTTC. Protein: CASSEDLTGSWETQYF.

The CDR3 protein is CASRLRWSIGGGHTEAFF. The CDR3 coding sequence is TGTGCAAGTCGCTTACGGTGGTCTATAGGAGGGGGGCACACTGAAGCTTTCTTT. This chain connects TRBV12-2 to TRBJ1-1. TRBV12-2 constitutes a pseudogene. The CDR3 loop spans 18 amino acids.

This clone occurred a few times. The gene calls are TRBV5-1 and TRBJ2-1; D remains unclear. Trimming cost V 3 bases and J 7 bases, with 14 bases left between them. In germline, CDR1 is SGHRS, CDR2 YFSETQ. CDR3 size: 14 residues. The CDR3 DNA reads TGCGCCAGCAGCTCCGAAGTAGGAAAGAATGAGCAGTTCTTC. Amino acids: CASSSEVGKNEQFF.

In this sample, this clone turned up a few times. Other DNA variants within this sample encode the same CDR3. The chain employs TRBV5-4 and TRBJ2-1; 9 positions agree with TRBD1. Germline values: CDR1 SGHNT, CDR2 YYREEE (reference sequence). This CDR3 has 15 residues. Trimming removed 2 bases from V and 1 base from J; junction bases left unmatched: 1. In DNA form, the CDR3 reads TGTGCCAGCAGCTTAGACAGGGGGTCCTACAATGAGCAGTTCTTC. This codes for CASSLDRGSYNEQFF.

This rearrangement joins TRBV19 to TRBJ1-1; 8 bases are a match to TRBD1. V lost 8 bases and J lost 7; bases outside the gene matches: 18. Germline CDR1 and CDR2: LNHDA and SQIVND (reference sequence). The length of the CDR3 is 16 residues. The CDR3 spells CASASHRGGQANEAFF. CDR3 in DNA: TGTGCCAGTGCTTCTCACCGGGGGGGACAGGCAAATGAAGCTTTCTTT.

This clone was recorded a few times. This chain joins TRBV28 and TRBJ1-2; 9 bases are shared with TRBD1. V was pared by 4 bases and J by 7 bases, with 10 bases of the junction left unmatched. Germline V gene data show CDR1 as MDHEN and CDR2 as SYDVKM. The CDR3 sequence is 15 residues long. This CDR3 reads CASSSIDRGLAGYTF. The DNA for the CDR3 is TGTGCCAGCAGTTCTATCGACAGGGGGTTAGCTGGCTACACCTTC.

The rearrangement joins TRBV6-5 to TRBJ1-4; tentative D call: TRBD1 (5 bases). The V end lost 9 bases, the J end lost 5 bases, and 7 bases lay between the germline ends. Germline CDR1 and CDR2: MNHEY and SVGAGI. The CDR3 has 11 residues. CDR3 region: CARRGNEKLFF. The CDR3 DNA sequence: TGTGCCAGACGGGGGAATGAAAAACTGTTTTTT.

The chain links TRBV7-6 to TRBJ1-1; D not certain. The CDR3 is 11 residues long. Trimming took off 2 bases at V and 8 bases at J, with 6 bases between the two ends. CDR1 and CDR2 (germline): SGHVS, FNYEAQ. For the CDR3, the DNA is TGTGCCAGCAGCTTACGGAGGGAAGCTTTCTTT. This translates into CASSLRREAFF.